Shown below are 18 T cell receptor beta chains from a single sample sequenced in a study of OX40 agonist ivuxolimab in advanced cancers. Assay used: immunoSEQ multiplex PCR; TCRdb lists only in-frame clones, some missing. Of about 49,000 clones listed, about 80% were seen once; the top ten hold roughly 7.9%. The specimen was CD4+ or CD8+ T cells sorted from blood, collected in a trial of the OX40 agonist ivuxolimab. The receptors were gathered from an adult with an advanced solid tumor such as melanoma, head and neck, liver or kidney cancer.

The chain's CDR3 is CASSLIQGYNEQFF. The CDR3 DNA follows: TGTGCCAGCAGCTTGATACAGGGGTACAATGAGCAGTTCTTC. The chain employs TRBV5-6 and TRBJ2-1; 7 bases match TRBD1. The CDR3 sequence is 14 residues long. Germline values: CDR1 SGHDT, CDR2 YYEEEE. With V trimmed by 1 base and J by 4 bases, 2 bases remained unmatched.

The CDR3 loop reads CASSLGQVADEQYF. CDR3 coding DNA: TGCGCCAGCAGCTTGGGTCAGGTCGCCGACGAGCAGTACTTC. The chain carries TRBV5-1 and TRBJ2-5; D is uncertain. The J call may be incorrect, as the DNA end agrees better with TRBJ2-7. Germline CDR1 reads SGHRS; CDR2 reads YFSETQ. This CDR3 is 14 amino acids long.

Concerning this clone itself: The same CDR3 arises from other DNA sequences in this sample as well. V gene TRBV5-1 combines with J gene TRBJ1-6, with 11 bases fitting TRBD1. Germline loops: CDR1 SGHRS, CDR2 YFSETQ. This CDR3 comprises 15 residues. Trimming at V came to 4 bases and at J to 10 bases, leaving 7 bases not matched to a gene. The CDR3 reads CASSGGTGGESPLHF. The DNA of the CDR3 is TGCGCCAGCAGCGGTGGGACAGGGGGGGAATCACCCCTCCACTTT.

Only one count was recorded for this clone. The chain recombines TRBV6-5 with TRBJ2-1; the D gene is possibly TRBD1 (6 bases). Between the trimmed V and J ends, which lost 5 bases and 7 bases, there was a span of 12 bases. The CDR3 has 13 amino acids. CDR1 and CDR2 from the germline V gene are MNHEY and SVGAGI. The CDR3 is CASSAQGGNEQFF. The DNA of the CDR3 is TGTGCCAGCAGTGCACAGGGTGGTAATGAGCAGTTCTTC.

V is TRBV5-1 and J is TRBJ1-1; D ambiguous. CDR3 length equals 17 residues. The V and J ends lost 0 bases and 0 bases respectively, with 15 bases between them. Germline CDR1 and CDR2: SGHRS and YFSETQ. This chain's CDR3 is CASSLDGLGLMNTEAFF. The CDR3, as DNA: TGCGCCAGCAGCTTGGACGGGCTAGGGCTCATGAACACTGAAGCTTTCTTT.

The J gene is TRBJ2-5, the V gene TRBV7-2; D is possibly TRBD2 (6 bases). Looked up from germline, CDR1 is SGHTA and CDR2 is FQGNSA. The V end was cut by 1 base, the J end by 5 bases, with 17 bases between. The CDR3 covers 16 residues. CDR3: CASSLVFSAGRETQYF. For the CDR3, the DNA is TGTGCCAGCAGCTTAGTATTCTCAGCAGGGAGGGAGACCCAGTACTTC.

This clone is categorized as medium-sized (0.01 to 0.1%). V usage is TRBV11-2 and J usage is TRBJ2-7, with 7 bases identical to TRBD1. Trimming at V came to 5 bases and at J to 3 bases, leaving 13 bases not matched to a gene. The CDR3 has 16 amino acids. Germline values: CDR1 SGHAT, CDR2 FQNNGV. CDR3 in amino acids: CASSPRPYRGGYEQYF. CDR3 in DNA: TGTGCCAGCAGCCCACGACCTTACAGGGGCGGCTACGAGCAGTACTTC.

CDR3 amino acids: CASSFRRLAGEYEQFF. Written as DNA, the CDR3 is TGTGCCAGCAGCTTCCGACGACTAGCGGGAGAGTATGAGCAGTTCTTC. The chain is built from TRBV7-9 and TRBJ2-1; 12 bases are shared with TRBD2. The V gene's germline CDR1 is SEHNR and CDR2 FQNEAQ (reference sequence). With 3 bases clipped from V and 8 bases from J, the junction kept 8 bases outside the gene matches. The CDR3 is 16 amino acids.

There are a few counts of this clone. The chain links TRBV10-3 to TRBJ2-2, with 13 bases that match TRBD2. The CDR3 totals 15 residues. J was trimmed by 6 bases and V by 5 bases; bases with no gene match: 3. Germline CDR1 is ENHRY and CDR2 is SYGVKD. The chain's CDR3 is CAISNTSGRAGELFF. The CDR3 DNA reads TGTGCCATCAGTAATACTAGCGGGAGGGCCGGGGAGCTGTTTTTT.

The chain joins TRBV10-3 to TRBJ2-7; 7 bases match TRBD1. The germline V gene has CDR1 ENHRY and CDR2 SYGVKD. Losses at the gene ends were 6 bases for V and 0 bases for J; bases not matched to a gene: 5. This CDR3 comprises 14 residues. The CDR3 loop is CAIRGDSSSYEQYF. DNA of the CDR3: TGTGCCATCAGAGGGGACAGTAGCTCCTACGAGCAGTACTTC.

A few counts support this clone. This chain uses TRBV18 with TRBJ1-3, with TRBD1 as a possible D gene (6 bases). The CDR3 is made up of 17 amino acids. In germline, CDR1 is KGHSH, CDR2 LQKENI. V dropped 2 bases and J dropped 0 bases, with 14 bases sitting between them. The DNA of the CDR3 is TGTGCCAGCTCACCAGATCAGGGGTCACTCTCTGGAAACACCATATATTTT. Its protein product is CASSPDQGSLSGNTIYF.

The chain joins TRBV4-3 to TRBJ2-1; D ambiguous. This CDR3 spans 14 amino acids. Germline V gene lookup returns CDR1 LGHNA and CDR2 YSLEER. V lost 1 base and J 5 bases, leaving 9 bases between the germline ends. CDR3 region: CASSQAAADNEQFF. In nucleotides, the CDR3 is TGCGCCAGCAGCCAAGCCGCGGCTGACAATGAGCAGTTCTTC.

This clone was recorded a few times. The V and J genes are TRBV11-2 and TRBJ2-3, with unresolved D. V was cut by 4 bases and J by 2 bases, with 13 bases left in between. The germline gives CDR1 SGHAT, CDR2 FQNNGV. The CDR3 is made up of 15 amino acids. The CDR3 region is CASSYWPLLTDTQYF. CDR3 in DNA: TGTGCCAGCAGCTACTGGCCTCTCCTCACAGATACGCAGTATTTT. The full variable domain, in which reference TRBV11-2 and TRBJ2-3 provide the parts outside the CDR3, is EAGVAQSPRYKIIEKRQSVAFWCNPISGHATLYWYQQILGQGPKLLIQFQNNGVVDDSQLPKDRFSAERLKGVDSTLKIQPAKLEDSAVYLCASSYWPLLTDTQYFGPGTRLTVL.

The rearrangement joins TRBV7-2 to TRBJ1-4; D might be TRBD1 (6 bases). The V gene lost 2 bases and the J gene lost 8 bases, with 15 bases spanning the gap. CDR1 SGHTA and CDR2 FQGNSA come from the germline V gene. The CDR3 runs 15 residues. The CDR3 spells CASSLRGQRDEKLFF. In DNA, the CDR3 is TGTGCCAGCAGCTTACGAGGACAGAGAGACGAAAAACTGTTTTTT. The full variable domain, rest sourced from reference TRBV7-2 and TRBJ1-4, is GAGVSQSPSNKVTEKGKDVELRCDPISGHTALYWYRQSLGQGLEFLIYFQGNSAPDKSGLPSDRFSAERTGGSVSTLTIQRTQQEDSAVYLCASSLRGQRDEKLFFGSGTQLSVL.

The chain employs TRBV30 and TRBJ2-3; 9 nucleotides agree with TRBD1. Trimming removed 5 bases from V and 4 bases from J; junction bases left unmatched: 4. The CDR3 loop spans 13 amino acids. The germline V gene has CDR1 GTSNPN and CDR2 SVGIG (reference sequence). CDR3 loop: CAWGQGSADTQYF. The CDR3 DNA sequence: TGTGCCTGGGGACAGGGGTCTGCAGATACGCAGTATTTT.

CDR3 DNA sequence: TGTGCCAGCAGTTTGGGCAACAGGAGACCCTACGAGCAGTACTTC. It yields the protein CASSLGNRRPYEQYF. V is TRBV28 and J is TRBJ2-7; the D gene is possibly TRBD1 (5 bases). V was trimmed by 3 bases and J by 2 bases, leaving 14 bases between them. The CDR3 contains 15 residues. The germline CDR1 and CDR2 sequences are MDHEN and SYDVKM.

The chain couples TRBV7-9 to TRBJ2-5, with 8 bases lining up with TRBD2. The end of the DNA aligns better with TRBJ2-7, so the J call may be wrong. The CDR3 is 15 amino acids. Germline V CDR1 and CDR2: SEHNR, FQNEAQ (reference sequence). The CDR3 sequence: CASSQLSGSLYEQYF. DNA of the CDR3: TGTGCCAGCAGCCAACTCAGCGGGAGTCTCTACGAGCAGTACTTC.

The V gene is TRBV6-5, the J gene TRBJ2-7, with D unclear. The germline V gene encodes CDR1 MNHEY and CDR2 SVGAGI. The CDR3 extends over 15 amino acids. V was shortened by 0 bases and J by 0 bases, with 9 bases between the two germline ends. The CDR3 sequence is CASSYSMLSSYEQYF. The DNA of the CDR3 is TGTGCCAGCAGTTACTCGATGCTGAGCTCCTACGAGCAGTACTTC.